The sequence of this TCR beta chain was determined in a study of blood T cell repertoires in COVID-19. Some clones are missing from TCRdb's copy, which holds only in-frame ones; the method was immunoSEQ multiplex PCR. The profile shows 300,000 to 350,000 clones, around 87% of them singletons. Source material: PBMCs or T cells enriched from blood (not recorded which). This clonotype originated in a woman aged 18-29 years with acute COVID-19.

CDR3 amino acids: CASSLVKPGELFF. The CDR3 DNA sequence: TGTGCCAGCAGTTTGGTTAAGCCCGGGGAGCTGTTTTTT. V and J are TRBV12-3 or TRBV12-4 and TRBJ2-2; no clear D. V gave up 3 bases and J gave up 6 bases, with 8 bases separating them. The CDR3 totals 13 residues.